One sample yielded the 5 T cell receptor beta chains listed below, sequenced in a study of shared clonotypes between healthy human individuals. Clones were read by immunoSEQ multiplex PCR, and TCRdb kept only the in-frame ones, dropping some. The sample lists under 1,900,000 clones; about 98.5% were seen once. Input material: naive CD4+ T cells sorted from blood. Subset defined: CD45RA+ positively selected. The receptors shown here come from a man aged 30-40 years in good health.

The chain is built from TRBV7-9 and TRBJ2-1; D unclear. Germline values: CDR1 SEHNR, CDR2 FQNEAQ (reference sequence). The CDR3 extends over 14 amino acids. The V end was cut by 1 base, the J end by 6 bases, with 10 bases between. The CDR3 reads CASSLVGSSNEQFF. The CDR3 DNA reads TGTGCCAGCAGCTTAGTGGGGTCTTCCAATGAGCAGTTCTTC.

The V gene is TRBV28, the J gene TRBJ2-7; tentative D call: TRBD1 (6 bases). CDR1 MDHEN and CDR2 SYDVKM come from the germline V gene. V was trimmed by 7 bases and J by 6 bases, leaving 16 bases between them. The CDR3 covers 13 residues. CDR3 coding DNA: TGTGCCAGCACGTCAGGGGCCCTCGTCGAGCAGTACTTC. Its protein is CASTSGALVEQYF.

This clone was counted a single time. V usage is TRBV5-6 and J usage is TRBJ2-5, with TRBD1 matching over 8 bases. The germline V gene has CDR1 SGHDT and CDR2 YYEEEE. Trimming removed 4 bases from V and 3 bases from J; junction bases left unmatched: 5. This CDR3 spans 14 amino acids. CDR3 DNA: TGTGCCAGCAGCCGGGACAGGAGAAAAGAGACCCAGTACTTC. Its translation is CASSRDRRKETQYF.

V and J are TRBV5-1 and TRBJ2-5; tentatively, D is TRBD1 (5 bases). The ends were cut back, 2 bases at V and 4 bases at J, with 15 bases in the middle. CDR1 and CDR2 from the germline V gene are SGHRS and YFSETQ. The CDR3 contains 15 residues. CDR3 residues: CASSFDPGRGETQYF. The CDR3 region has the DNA TGCGCCAGCAGCTTCGATCCAGGGCGAGGAGAGACCCAGTACTTC.

The DNA of the CDR3 is TGTGCCAGCAGTGAACGGGCAGGGCCAGATACGCAGTATTTT. Protein product: CASSERAGPDTQYF. The chain is built from TRBV6-1 and TRBJ2-3; the D gene is possibly TRBD1 (5 bases). Germline CDR1 and CDR2: MNHNS and SASEGT. The length of the CDR3 is 14 residues. The ends were cut back, 2 bases at V and 4 bases at J, with 10 bases in the middle.